The 8 T cell receptor beta chains below all came from one sample that was sequenced in a study of T cell responses to AZD1222 COVID-19 vaccine. Here immunoSEQ multiplex PCR was the method, and the copy in TCRdb shows in-frame clones only, minus some. This sample has approximately 100,000 clones; about 88% occur once, and the top ten carry 18%. Sequences were derived from peripheral blood, sampled on day 0 of AZD1222 vaccination. Every receptor here comes from an adult in good health.

This clone was found once. The chain uses TRBV7-2 and TRBJ1-5; no clear D gene. The CDR3 length is 14 residues. Germline V gene lookup returns CDR1 SGHTA and CDR2 FQGNSA. V dropped 6 bases and J dropped 1 base, with 10 bases sitting between them. The CDR3 loop reads CASSRLRSNQPQHF. CDR3 nucleotide sequence: TGTGCCAGCAGTCGACTCCGGAGCAATCAGCCCCAGCATTTT.

This rearrangement joins TRBV5-1 to TRBJ1-3, with D unclear. The CDR3 runs to 19 residues. Germline V lookup: CDR1 SGHRS, CDR2 YFSETQ. V was shortened by 4 bases and J by 0 bases, with 23 bases between the two germline ends. CDR3 in amino acids: CASSLVSHSGGLSGNTIYF. CDR3 DNA: TGCGCCAGCAGCCTGGTGAGCCACTCCGGAGGACTCTCTGGAAACACCATATATTTT.

The chain employs TRBV28 and TRBJ1-1, with D possibly being TRBD1 (6 bases). V was shortened by 6 bases and J by 4 bases, with 18 bases between the two germline ends. The CDR3 consists of 15 residues. CDR1 is MDHEN, CDR2 SYDVKM, per germline. The CDR3, as DNA: TGTGCCAGCAGCACCCCAGGGGTTTTAGGCACTGAAGCTTTCTTT. This translates into CASSTPGVLGTEAFF.

The V call is TRBV5-6, the J call TRBJ1-2; D uncertain. Germline lookup yields CDR1 SGHDT and CDR2 YYEEEE. The CDR3 spans 15 residues. Trimming took 0 bases from V and 8 from J, leaving 17 bases between them. The CDR3 DNA sequence: TGTGCCAGCAGCTTGGTAACTGCGGCTATCTGGGGCTACACCTTC. Amino acids: CASSLVTAAIWGYTF. The complete variable domain, with remaining parts taken from reference TRBV5-6 and TRBJ1-2, reads DAGVTQSPTHLIKTRGQQVTLRCSPKSGHDTVSWYQQALGQGPQFIFQYYEEEERQRGNFPDRFSGHQFPNYSSELNVNALLLGDSALYLCASSLVTAAIWGYTFGSGTRLTVV.

The gene calls are TRBV14 and TRBJ2-2, with no clear D. Germline V gene data show CDR1 as SGHDN and CDR2 as FVKESK. The CDR3 is 14 residues long. V was trimmed by 2 bases and J by 7 bases, leaving 11 bases between them. The CDR3 nucleotides are TGTGCCAGCAGCCAATTTCAGTCTGGCGGGGAGCTGTTTTTT. Amino acid sequence: CASSQFQSGGELFF.

The genes are TRBV3-1 (or the pseudogene TRBV3-2) and TRBJ2-2; perhaps TRBD2 as D (7 bases). Germline V CDR1 and CDR2: LGHDT, YNNKEL (reference sequence). This CDR3 comprises 16 residues. The V and J ends lost 4 bases and 4 bases respectively, with 16 bases between them. CDR3 DNA: TGTGCCAGCAGCCCGATAGTGGGGGGGCGCACCGGGGAGCTGTTTTTT. Encoded protein: CASSPIVGGRTGELFF.

V gene TRBV14 combines with J gene TRBJ1-2; D is ambiguous. Germline-derived CDR1 and CDR2 are SGHDN and FVKESK. The ends were cut back, 0 bases at V and 2 bases at J, with 10 bases in the middle. The CDR3 covers 15 residues. This CDR3 reads CASSQDRSGNYGYTF. The CDR3 region has the DNA TGTGCCAGCAGCCAAGATCGATCGGGGAACTATGGCTACACCTTC.

The chain couples TRBV9 to TRBJ1-3; D remains unclear. V lost 4 bases and J 0 bases, leaving 14 bases between the germline ends. Germline CDR1 and CDR2: SGDLS and YYNGEE. The CDR3 loop spans 16 amino acids. The chain's CDR3 is CASSSFAGSSGNTIYF. The CDR3 DNA is TGTGCCAGCAGCTCTTTCGCGGGGAGCTCTGGAAACACCATATATTTT.